A selection of T cell receptor beta chains follows, all from one sample in a study of identical twins. From the 5' RACE reads, TCRdb called clonotypes with MiXCR, one entry per CDR3 protein. The table shows around 95,000 distinct CDR3 sequences, with 5.9% occurring only once. The sequenced material came from memory T cells sorted from blood. The receptor source for this set is a woman between 50 and 59 years old in good health. CDR3s include the opening cysteine and the closing phenylalanine or tryptophan. The D gene is left open where the match is weak. Size is omitted from some rows. Given values are once, few, many or a class for expanded clones.

V: TRBV5-1; size: many; J: TRBJ1-1; length: 13; D: NA; DNA: TGCGCCAGCAGCTTAGACACGAACACTGAAGCTTTCTTT; CDR3: CASSLDTNTEAFF
V: TRBV20-1; size: many; J: TRBJ2-1; length: 14; D: TRBD2; DNA: TGCAGTGCTGGGGGGGACTCCAAGGGTGGTGAGCAGTTCTTC; CDR3: CSAGGDSKGGEQFF
V: TRBV11-2; size: few; J: TRBJ1-1; length: 14; D: NA; DNA: TGTGCCAGCAGCTTAAAATCCAGGAACACTGAAGCTTTCTTT; CDR3: CASSLKSRNTEAFF
V: TRBV12-5; size: many; J: TRBJ1-1; length: 16; D: NA; DNA: TGTGCTAGTGGTTTGCCTTCCACAGGGTTTGGGACTGAAGCTTTCTTT; CDR3: CASGLPSTGFGTEAFF
V: TRBV10-3; size: many; J: TRBJ1-2; length: 15; D: TRBD1; DNA: TGTGCCATCAGTGTCGTTCCAGGGGGCTTCTATGGCTACACCTTC; CDR3: CAISVVPGGFYGYTF
V: TRBV20-1; size: many; J: TRBJ2-7; length: 17; D: NA; DNA: TGCAGTGCCACGGGACAGGGAACTAGCGGGACCTCCTACGAGCAGTACTTC; CDR3: CSATGQGTSGTSYEQYF
V: TRBV12-3/TRBV12-4; size: many; J: TRBJ1-1; length: 11; D: NA; DNA: TGTGCCAGCAGTTTAGGGCCTGAAGCTTTCTTT; CDR3: CASSLGPEAFF
V: TRBV12-3/TRBV12-4; size: NA; J: TRBJ2-4; length: 15; D: NA; DNA: TGTGCCAGCAGTCGTAGTTTTTTGGGCCAAAACATTCAGTACTTC; CDR3: CASSRSFLGQNIQYF
V: TRBV6-4; size: many; J: TRBJ2-1; length: 12; D: NA; DNA: TGTCGATCTGGCGGGCATAACAATGAGCAGTTCTTC; CDR3: CRSGGHNNEQFF
V: TRBV29-1; size: many; J: TRBJ1-2; length: 14; D: TRBD1; DNA: TGCAGCGTTGTGGTCTCCTGGACAGGGGGTGGCTACACCTTC; CDR3: CSVVVSWTGGGYTF
V: TRBV5-1; size: NA; J: TRBJ2-1; length: 14; D: NA; DNA: TGCGCCAGCAGCTTTGGGGCCGCCTACAATGAGCAGTTCTTC; CDR3: CASSFGAAYNEQFF
V: TRBV20-1; size: many; J: TRBJ2-1; length: 15; D: TRBD2; DNA: TGCAGTGCTAGCCCCGGACTAGCGGTGGCGGGAGAGCAGTTCTTC; CDR3: CSASPGLAVAGEQFF
V: TRBV7-9; size: few; J: TRBJ2-5; length: 14; D: NA; DNA: TGTGCCAGCAGCTTAGGGACCCAACAAGAGACCCAGTACTTC; CDR3: CASSLGTQQETQYF